One sample yielded the 18 T cell receptor beta chains listed below, sequenced in a study of CD8 T cells in ankylosing spondylitis. TCRdb analysed the 5' RACE reads with MiXCR anew, one entry per CDR3 protein. The sample contains a few hundred thousand distinct CDR3 sequences, approximately 10% of which appear only once. Sequencing was carried out using blood, either unsorted or a sorted T cell fraction (not recorded which). The receptors were sampled from a male donor with ankylosing spondylitis or in good health (not recorded which).

The chain links TRBV15 to TRBJ1-4; 9 bases line up with TRBD1. This CDR3 has 17 residues. V shed 0 bases and J 4 bases; nucleotides not matched to a gene: 6. Germline V gene data show CDR1 as LNHNV and CDR2 as YYDKDF (reference sequence). The CDR3 sequence is CATSRETGGSSNEKLFF. The CDR3, as DNA: TGTGCCACCAGCAGAGAAACAGGGGGCAGCAGTAATGAAAAACTGTTTTTT.

In this sample, this clonotype turned up a few times. CDR3 amino acids: CASSYSRRANEQYF. The DNA of the CDR3 is TGTGCCAGCAGTTACTCCCGTCGGGCCAACGAGCAGTACTTC. V usage is TRBV6-5 and J usage is TRBJ2-7; D ambiguous. Germline V gene sequence: CDR1 MNHEY, CDR2 SVGAGI. Trimming removed 0 bases at V and 5 bases at J, with 11 bases between. The CDR3 sequence is 14 residues long.

This clonotype turned up a few times. J is TRBJ1-2 and V is TRBV14; D not certain. Trimming took 4 bases from V and 4 from J, leaving 16 bases between them. This CDR3 spans 15 amino acids. Germline V gene sequence: CDR1 SGHDN, CDR2 FVKESK. CDR3 DNA: TGTGCCAGCAGCCCTGAAGGAATTTCGAGCTATGGCTACACCTTC. Translating it yields CASSPEGISSYGYTF.

This clonotype was seen repeatedly, ten times or more. The V gene is TRBV6-1, the J gene TRBJ2-7; possibly TRBD2 for D (6 bases). V was trimmed by 10 bases and J by 4 bases, leaving 20 bases between them. The V gene's germline CDR1 is MNHNS and CDR2 SASEGT. This CDR3 comprises 14 residues. CDR3 coding DNA: TGTGCCACCCACGGGGGTAGTATCCTGTACGAGCAGTACTTC. Translated: CATHGGSILYEQYF.

The table lists this clonotype with many counts. The J gene is TRBJ1-6, the V gene TRBV2, with D possibly matching TRBD1 (6 bases). The CDR3 covers 14 residues. Germline V CDR1 and CDR2: SNHLY, FYNNEI. Trimming shortened V by 7 bases and J by 5 bases, and 12 bases separated the two germline ends. The CDR3 DNA sequence: TGTGCCAGCACTAGGACAGTTAATAATTCACCCCTCCACTTT. Residues: CASTRTVNNSPLHF.

This chain joins TRBV6-1 and TRBJ2-1; possibly TRBD1 for D (6 bases). The germline V gene has CDR1 MNHNS and CDR2 SASEGT. The V end lost 7 bases, the J end lost 6 bases, and 19 bases lay between the germline ends. The CDR3 runs to 15 residues. Written as DNA, the CDR3 is TGTGCCAGCACCCCGAGGGCCCAGGGGCCCAATGAGCAGTTCTTC. Translating gives CASTPRAQGPNEQFF.

Concerning this clonotype itself: This could be a read error, since a much larger clone is one nucleotide away. The chain carries TRBV5-4 and TRBJ2-4; D may be TRBD1 (5 bases). In germline, CDR1 is SGHNT, CDR2 YYREEE (reference sequence). This CDR3 is 14 amino acids long. This CDR3 is CASSTQVAKNIQHF. Written as DNA, the CDR3 is TGTGCCAGCAGCACACAGGTAGCCAAAAACATTCAGCACTTC.

This clonotype was observed many times. The rearrangement uses TRBV20-1 and TRBJ2-3, with no clear D. The CDR3 is made up of 12 amino acids. Germline CDR1 DFQATT, CDR2 SNEGSKA (reference sequence). V gave up 0 bases and J gave up 7 bases, with 8 bases separating them. The CDR3 protein is CSAREALYTQYF. The DNA for the CDR3 is TGCAGTGCTAGAGAGGCACTTTATACGCAGTATTTT.

The rearrangement joins TRBV12-3 or TRBV12-4 to TRBJ1-2, with no clear D. Trimming left V 4 bases short and J 5 bases short, with 5 bases between. The CDR3 consists of 11 residues. DNA of the CDR3: TGTGCCAGCAGTTCCTCTTATGGCTACACCTTC. Its protein is CASSSSYGYTF.

At least ten counts were recorded for this clonotype. The V and J genes are TRBV7-2 and TRBJ2-3; 7 positions agree with TRBD1. The CDR3 covers 15 residues. From germline, CDR1 is SGHTA and CDR2 FQGNSA. V lost 3 bases and J lost 4; bases outside the gene matches: 7. The CDR3 reads CASSLRGRRSDTQYF. In DNA, the CDR3 is TGTGCCAGCAGCTTGAGGGGGCGGAGATCAGATACGCAGTATTTT. The whole variable domain, filled in from reference TRBV7-2 and TRBJ2-3, reads GAGVSQSPSNKVTEKGKDVELRCDPISGHTALYWYRQSLGQGLEFLIYFQGNSAPDKSGLPSDRFSAERTGGSVSTLTIQRTQQEDSAVYLCASSLRGRRSDTQYFGPGTRLTVL.

This clonotype has only a few counts. The J gene is TRBJ2-1, the V gene TRBV3-1; 11 bases align to TRBD2. Trimming at V came to 5 bases and at J to 7 bases, leaving 13 bases not matched to a gene. This CDR3 is built from 17 residues. Germline V gene data show CDR1 as LGHDT and CDR2 as YNNKEL (reference sequence). The CDR3 loop is CASSTPTLAGGPNEQFF. The CDR3 DNA sequence: TGTGCCAGCAGCACTCCAACCTTAGCGGGGGGGCCTAATGAGCAGTTCTTC.

This clonotype came up many times. J is TRBJ1-5 and V is TRBV12-3 or TRBV12-4; unclear D gene. CDR3 size: 14 residues. Trimming removed 5 bases from V and 3 bases from J, with 11 bases in between. In DNA form, the CDR3 reads TGTGCCAGCAGTCCTGACATTCTCAATCAGCCCCAGCATTTT. Protein: CASSPDILNQPQHF.

This clonotype was detected a few times. The V gene is TRBV2, the J gene TRBJ2-3; TRBD2 matches 8 bases. The CDR3 consists of 14 residues. Trimming took 5 bases from V and 2 from J; bases not matched to a gene: 3. Germline V CDR1 and CDR2: SNHLY, FYNNEI. The CDR3 region is CASSLAGITDTQYF. The CDR3 DNA sequence: TGTGCCAGCAGTCTAGCGGGCATCACAGATACGCAGTATTTT. The full variable domain, its missing parts supplied by reference TRBV2 and TRBJ2-3, is EPEVTQTPSHQVTQMGQEVILRCVPISNHLYFYWYRQILGQKVEFLVSFYNNEISEKSEIFDDQFSVERPDGSNFTLKIRSTKLEDSAMYFCASSLAGITDTQYFGPGTRLTVL.

This clonotype was counted many times. V usage is TRBV5-1 and J usage is TRBJ1-1; D may be TRBD1 (6 bases). This CDR3 is built from 14 residues. The V and J ends lost 6 bases and 1 base respectively, with 13 bases between them. From germline, CDR1 is SGHRS and CDR2 YFSETQ. CDR3 sequence (DNA): TGCGCCAGCAATCTCGGGACACCGAACACTGAAGCTTTCTTT. Its translation is CASNLGTPNTEAFF.

This clonotype was counted at least ten times. The rearrangement links TRBV7-6 to TRBJ1-4, with D perhaps matching TRBD1 (6 bases). V dropped 4 bases and J dropped 0 bases, with 15 bases sitting between them. This CDR3 is 17 amino acids long. Germline CDR1 SGHVS, CDR2 FNYEAQ. For the CDR3, the DNA is TGTGCCAGCAGCTCTAGCATAGGGGGGGCAACTAATGAAAAACTGTTTTTT. It is translated as CASSSSIGGATNEKLFF.

In its sample, this clonotype was seen many times. The V and J genes are TRBV7-3 and TRBJ2-5; possibly TRBD1 for D (6 bases). V lost 2 bases to trimming and J lost 4 bases, with 11 bases between them. CDR3 length: 14 residues. Germline lookup yields CDR1 SGHTA and CDR2 FQGTGA. CDR3 protein: CASSLLGQAETQYF. The CDR3, as DNA: TGTGCCAGCAGCTTATTGGGACAAGCAGAGACCCAGTACTTC.

This clonotype was observed many times. The chain links TRBV15 to TRBJ2-3; D tentatively fits TRBD1 or TRBD2 (6 bases each). The CDR3 covers 15 residues. Germline V gene sequence: CDR1 LNHNV, CDR2 YYDKDF (reference sequence). Trimming removed 0 bases at V and 1 base at J, with 8 bases between. CDR3 amino acids: CATSREEGGTDTQYF. The CDR3 nucleotides are TGTGCCACCAGCAGAGAGGAGGGGGGCACAGATACGCAGTATTTT.

V is TRBV19 and J is TRBJ1-6; TRBD1 matches at 7 bases. Germline V gene lookup returns CDR1 LNHDA and CDR2 SQIVND (reference sequence). V dropped 5 bases and J dropped 7; count of bases not matched to a gene: 11. This CDR3 is built from 16 residues. The chain's CDR3 is CASSRDPTGSNSPLHF. CDR3 nucleotides: TGTGCCAGTAGTCGCGACCCGACAGGGTCAAATTCACCCCTCCACTTT. Based on the CDR3 plus reference TRBV19 and TRBJ1-6, the full variable domain is DGGITQSPKYLFRKEGQNVTLSCEQNLNHDAMYWYRQDPGQGLRLIYYSQIVNDFQKGDIAEGYSVSREKKESFPLTVTSAQKNPTAFYLCASSRDPTGSNSPLHFGNGTRLTVT.